This T cell receptor (beta chain) was sequenced for a study of cytomegalovirus exposure and HLA in healthy donors. Broader study findings: Later analysis reportedly placed an Asian-associated ancestry cluster below the roughly 670-donor mean in N-insertions. Analyzed later, association rates of TCRs varied across HLA loci, with DRB1 most and HLA-C fewest. Some TCR beta chains (roughly 150 of them) were listed as cytomegalovirus-associated. The authors considered a cluster of highly shared sequence variants likely to be a sequencing artifact.

A remark on this clone: Its antigen is not known.

V lost 6 bases and J lost 0, with 9 bases in between. The germline V gene has CDR1 MNHEY and CDR2 SVGAGI. CDR3 length equals 13 residues. PCR used 60 Vbeta primers and 13 Jbeta primers. TCRdb's copy holds only in-frame clones and misses some; the assay was immunoSEQ multiplex PCR. Found here are under 150,000 clones, over 65% of them singletons; the top ten hold roughly 2.6%. This sequence was found in a woman under 30 in good health and CMV-seronegative. The chain employs TRBV6-5 and TRBJ2-7, with D perhaps TRBD2 (5 bases). The sample was PBMCs. CDR3 nucleotides: TGTGCCAGCAGCCCGGGGATCTCCTACGAGCAGTACTTC. It codes for CASSPGISYEQYF.